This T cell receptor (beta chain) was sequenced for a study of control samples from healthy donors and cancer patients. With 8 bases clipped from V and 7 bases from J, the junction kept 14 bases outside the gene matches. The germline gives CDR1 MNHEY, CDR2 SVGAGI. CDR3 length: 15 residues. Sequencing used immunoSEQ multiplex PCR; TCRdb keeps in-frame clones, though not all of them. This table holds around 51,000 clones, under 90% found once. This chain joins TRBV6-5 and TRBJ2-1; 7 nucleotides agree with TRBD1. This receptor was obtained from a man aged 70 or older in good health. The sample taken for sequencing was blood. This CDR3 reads CASSAMQGDANEQFF. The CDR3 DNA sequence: TGTGCCAGCTCCGCTATGCAGGGGGATGCAAATGAGCAGTTCTTC.